This TCR beta chain was sequenced for a study of blood T cells in healthy people across ages. As regards this clonotype: Its antigen is undetermined.

Sample-barcoded 5' priming and a J-beta primer mix drove a second PCR of about 6 to 12 cycles. Tagging of each cDNA molecule was performed by a template-switch adaptor with 12 random nucleotides. TCRdb ran MiXCR on the 5' RACE reads and lists one entry per CDR3 protein. Of about 1.8 million distinct CDR3 sequences listed, about 50% are singletons. The J segment lost 5 bases and the V segment lost 5 bases, leaving 13 bases of the junction unmatched. The germline CDR1 and CDR2 sequences are SGHTA and FQGTGA. The CDR3 loop spans 16 amino acids. Study-level results: Estimates of diversity drawn from one million T cells were considered underestimates.

The rearrangement links TRBV7-3 to TRBJ2-5; TRBD1 agrees at 8 bases. Source material: blood. The source of this sequence is a middle-aged woman in good health. This CDR3 is CASSPWTGSTGETQYF. In nucleotides, the CDR3 is TGTGCCAGCAGCCCCTGGACAGGGAGTACGGGGGAGACCCAGTACTTC. Based on the CDR3 plus reference TRBV7-3 and TRBJ2-5, the full variable domain is GAGVSQTPSNKVTEKGKYVELRCDPISGHTALYWYRQSLGQGPEFLIYFQGTGAADDSGLPNDRFFAVRPEGSVSTLKIQRTERGDSAVYLCASSPWTGSTGETQYFGPGTRLLVL.